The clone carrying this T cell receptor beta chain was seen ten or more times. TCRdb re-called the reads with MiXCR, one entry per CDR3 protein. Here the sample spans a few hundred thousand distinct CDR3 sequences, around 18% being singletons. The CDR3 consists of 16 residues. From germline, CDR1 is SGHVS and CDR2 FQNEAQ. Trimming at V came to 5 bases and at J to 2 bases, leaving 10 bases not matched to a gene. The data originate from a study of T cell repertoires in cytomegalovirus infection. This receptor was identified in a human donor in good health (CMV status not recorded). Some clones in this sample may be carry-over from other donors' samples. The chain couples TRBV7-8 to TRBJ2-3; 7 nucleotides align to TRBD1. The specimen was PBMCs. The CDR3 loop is CASSPPGQLITDTQYF. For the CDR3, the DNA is TGTGCCAGCAGCCCCCCGGGACAGCTTATCACAGATACGCAGTATTTT.